These T cell receptor beta chains were read from a single sample in a study of T cells after yellow fever vaccination. TCRdb reprocessed the 5' RACE reads via MiXCR and lists one record per CDR3 protein. The profile shows about 69,000 distinct CDR3 sequences, approximately 5% of them singletons. The sequencing here drew on CD4+ T cells sorted from PBMCs, taken roughly 14 days after the first yellow fever vaccination. These receptors were taken from a man between 18 and 29 years old who received the YFV17D yellow fever vaccine. Both conserved end residues are part of each CDR3. The D gene is left open where the match is weak. Clone size is given as once, few or many counts, or a class when the clone is expanded.

abundance	d_gene	v_gene	j_gene	CDR3aa	CDR3nt
many	-	TRBV12-3/TRBV12-4	TRBJ1-5	CASSWRPNPTLYQPQHF	TGTGCCAGCAGTTGGCGACCGAATCCTACTCTTTATCAGCCCCAGCATTTT
few	-	TRBV5-1	TRBJ2-5	CASIPAGSAHPETQYF	TGCGCCAGCATCCCAGCGGGTAGCGCCCACCCAGAGACCCAGTACTTC
many	TRBD2	TRBV12-5	TRBJ2-3	CASGFSIGGAGVDTQYF	TGTGCTAGTGGTTTCAGCATCGGGGGGGCCGGGGTTGATACGCAGTATTTT
many	TRBD1	TRBV23-1	TRBJ1-5	CASSQFTGTGMIGQPQHF	TGCGCCAGCAGTCAATTCACCGGGACAGGGATGATAGGTCAGCCCCAGCATTTT
many	-	TRBV27	TRBJ1-1	CASSLRLRGMNTEAFF	TGTGCCAGCAGTTTAAGGTTGAGGGGGATGAACACTGAAGCTTTCTTT
many	-	TRBV6-1	TRBJ2-2	CASSPATRSTGELFF	TGTGCCAGCAGTCCTGCGACCCGGAGCACCGGGGAGCTGTTTTTT
many	-	TRBV3-1	TRBJ2-2	CASSQDLATGGELFF	TGTGCCAGCAGCCAAGACCTAGCTACGGGCGGGGAGCTGTTTTTT
many	TRBD1	TRBV20-1	TRBJ1-1	CSVPSGTVPEAFF	TGCAGTGTCCCGTCCGGGACAGTCCCTGAAGCTTTCTTT
many	-	TRBV6-2/TRBV6-3	TRBJ2-5	CASRLREYQETQYF	TGTGCCAGCAGACTAAGGGAATACCAAGAGACCCAGTACTTC
many	-	TRBV7-2	TRBJ1-5	CASSPPAGQPQHF	TGTGCCAGCAGCCCTCCTGCCGGCCAGCCCCAGCATTTT
many	-	TRBV9	TRBJ2-3	CASSAYTDTQYF	TGTGCCAGCAGCGCCTACACAGATACGCAGTATTTT
many	-	TRBV6-2/TRBV6-3	TRBJ1-5	CASLRGYNQPQHF	TGTGCCAGTCTCCGGGGTTACAATCAGCCCCAGCATTTT
many	-	TRBV7-9	TRBJ1-1	CASSSRVIGPEAFF	TGTGCCAGCAGCTCCCGAGTGATAGGGCCCGAAGCTTTCTTT
many	-	TRBV6-2/TRBV6-3	TRBJ1-6	CASNLARGLSPLHF	TGTGCCAGCAACCTCGCCAGGGGTTTGTCACCCCTCCACTTT
many	-	TRBV4-1	TRBJ2-1	CASSQDTVMISNEQFF	TGCGCCAGCAGCCAAGATACAGTGATGATAAGCAATGAGCAGTTCTTC
many	-	TRBV5-1	TRBJ1-2	CASSMGGAANYGYTF	TGCGCCAGCAGCATGGGGGGTGCAGCTAACTATGGCTACACCTTC
many	TRBD1	TRBV5-1	TRBJ2-5	CASSRDRRRETQYF	TGCGCCAGCAGCCGGGACAGGAGGAGGGAGACCCAGTACTTC
many	-	TRBV25-1	TRBJ2-6	CASSEYLGSGANVLTF	TGTGCCAGCAGTGAATACTTGGGCTCTGGGGCCAACGTCCTGACTTTC